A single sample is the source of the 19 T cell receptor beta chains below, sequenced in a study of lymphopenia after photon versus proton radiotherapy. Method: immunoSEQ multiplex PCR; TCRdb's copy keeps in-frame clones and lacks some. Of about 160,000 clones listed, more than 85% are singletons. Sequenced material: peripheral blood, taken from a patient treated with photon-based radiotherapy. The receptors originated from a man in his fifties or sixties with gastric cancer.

CDR3 in DNA: TGTGCCAGCATAGGACACCAGAACACTGAAGCTTTCTTT. Its protein is CASIGHQNTEAFF. The genes are TRBV6-5 and TRBJ1-1; tentative D call: TRBD1 (5 bases). The germline V gene has CDR1 MNHEY and CDR2 SVGAGI. This CDR3 has 13 residues. The V gene lost 7 bases and the J gene lost 1 base, with 10 bases spanning the gap.

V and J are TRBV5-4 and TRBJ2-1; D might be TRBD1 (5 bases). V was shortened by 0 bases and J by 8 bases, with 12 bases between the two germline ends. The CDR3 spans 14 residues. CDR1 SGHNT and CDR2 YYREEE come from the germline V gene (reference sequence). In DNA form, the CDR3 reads TGTGCCAGCAGCTTGGGGGTAGGGGCGGATGAGCAGTTCTTC. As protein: CASSLGVGADEQFF. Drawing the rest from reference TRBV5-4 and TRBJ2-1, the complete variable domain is ETGVTQSPTHLIKTRGQQVTLRCSSQSGHNTVSWYQQALGQGPQFIFQYYREEENGRGNFPPRFSGLQFPNYSSELNVNALELDDSALYLCASSLGVGADEQFFGPGTRLTVL.

The CDR3 reads CASSQYRGPNEQYF. The DNA for the CDR3 is TGTGCCAGCAGCCAGTACAGGGGGCCAAACGAGCAGTACTTC. V is TRBV7-6 and J is TRBJ2-7; TRBD1 matches 9 bases. This CDR3 region has 14 residues. V dropped 5 bases and J dropped 5; count of bases not matched to a gene: 7. In germline, CDR1 is SGHVS, CDR2 FNYEAQ. Full variable domain (missing parts from reference TRBV7-6 and TRBJ2-7): GAGVSQSPRYKVTKRGQDVALRCDPISGHVSLYWYRQALGQGPEFLTYFNYEAQQDKSGLPNDRFSAERPEGSISTLTIQRTEQRDSAMYRCASSQYRGPNEQYFGPGTRLTVT.

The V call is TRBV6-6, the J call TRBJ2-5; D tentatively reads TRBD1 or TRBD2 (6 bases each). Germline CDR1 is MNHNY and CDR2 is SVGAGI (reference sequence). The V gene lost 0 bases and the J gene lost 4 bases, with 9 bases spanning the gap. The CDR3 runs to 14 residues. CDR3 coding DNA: TGTGCCAGCAGTTACTCGGGGGGCGGAGAGACCCAGTACTTC. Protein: CASSYSGGGETQYF.

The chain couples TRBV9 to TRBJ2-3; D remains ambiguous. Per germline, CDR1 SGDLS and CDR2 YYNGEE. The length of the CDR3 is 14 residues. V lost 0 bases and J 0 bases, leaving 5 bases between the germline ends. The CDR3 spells CASSVGGSTDTQYF. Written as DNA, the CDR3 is TGTGCCAGCAGCGTAGGGGGTAGCACAGATACGCAGTATTTT.

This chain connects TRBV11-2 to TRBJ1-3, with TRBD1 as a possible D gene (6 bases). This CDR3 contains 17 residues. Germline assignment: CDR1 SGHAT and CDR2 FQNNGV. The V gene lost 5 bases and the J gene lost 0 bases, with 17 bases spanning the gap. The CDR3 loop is CASSQFRQVPSGNTIYF. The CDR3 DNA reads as TGTGCCAGCAGCCAGTTCCGACAGGTGCCCTCTGGAAACACCATATATTTT.

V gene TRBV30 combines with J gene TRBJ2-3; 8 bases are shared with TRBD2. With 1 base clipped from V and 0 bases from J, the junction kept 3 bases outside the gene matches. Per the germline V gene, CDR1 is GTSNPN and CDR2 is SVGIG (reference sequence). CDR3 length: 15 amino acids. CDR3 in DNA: TGTGCCTGGAGTGGGACTAGCCCTAGCACAGATACGCAGTATTTT. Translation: CAWSGTSPSTDTQYF.

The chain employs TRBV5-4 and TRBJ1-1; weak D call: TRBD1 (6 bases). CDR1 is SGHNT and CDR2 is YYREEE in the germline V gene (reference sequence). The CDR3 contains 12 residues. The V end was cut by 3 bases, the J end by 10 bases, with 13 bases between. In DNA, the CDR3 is TGTGCCAGCAGCTCCCAAAGGGGGGGAGCTTTCTTT. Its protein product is CASSSQRGGAFF.

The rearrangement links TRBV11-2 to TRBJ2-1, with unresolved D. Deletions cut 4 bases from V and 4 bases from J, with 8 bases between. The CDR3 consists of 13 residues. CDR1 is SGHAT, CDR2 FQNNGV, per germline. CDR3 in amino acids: CASSSTNYNEQFF. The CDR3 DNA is TGTGCCAGCAGCTCAACAAATTACAATGAGCAGTTCTTC.

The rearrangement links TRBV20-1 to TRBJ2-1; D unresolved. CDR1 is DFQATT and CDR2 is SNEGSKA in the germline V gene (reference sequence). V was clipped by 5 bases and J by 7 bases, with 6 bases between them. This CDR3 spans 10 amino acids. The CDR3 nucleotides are TGCAGTGCTCGCCTGAATGAGCAGTTCTTC. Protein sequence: CSARLNEQFF.

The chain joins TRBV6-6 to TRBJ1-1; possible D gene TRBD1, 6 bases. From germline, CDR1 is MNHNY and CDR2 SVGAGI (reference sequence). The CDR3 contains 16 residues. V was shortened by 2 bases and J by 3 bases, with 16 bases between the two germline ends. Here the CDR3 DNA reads TGTGCCAGCAGTTACGTACCGGGGGCCAGGGACACTGAAGCTTTCTTT. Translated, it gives CASSYVPGARDTEAFF.

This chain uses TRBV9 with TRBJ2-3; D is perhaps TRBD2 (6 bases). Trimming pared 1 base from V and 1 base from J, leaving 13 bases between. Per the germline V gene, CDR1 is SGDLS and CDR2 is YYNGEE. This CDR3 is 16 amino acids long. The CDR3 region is CASSVFIGGGTDTQYF. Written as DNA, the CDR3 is TGTGCCAGCAGCGTATTCATAGGAGGGGGCACAGATACGCAGTATTTT. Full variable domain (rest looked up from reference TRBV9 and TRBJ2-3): DSGVTQTPKHLITATGQRVTLRCSPRSGDLSVYWYQQSLDQGLQFLIQYYNGEERAKGNILERFSAQQFPDLHSELNLSSLELGDSALYFCASSVFIGGGTDTQYFGPGTRLTVL.

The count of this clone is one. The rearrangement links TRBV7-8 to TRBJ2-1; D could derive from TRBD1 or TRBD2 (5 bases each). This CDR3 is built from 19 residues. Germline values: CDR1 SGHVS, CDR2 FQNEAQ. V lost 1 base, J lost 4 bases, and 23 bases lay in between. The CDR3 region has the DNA TGTGCCAGCAGCTTAGACAGGAGGCTAGACGGCAGGTCATACAATGAGCAGTTCTTC. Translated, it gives CASSLDRRLDGRSYNEQFF.

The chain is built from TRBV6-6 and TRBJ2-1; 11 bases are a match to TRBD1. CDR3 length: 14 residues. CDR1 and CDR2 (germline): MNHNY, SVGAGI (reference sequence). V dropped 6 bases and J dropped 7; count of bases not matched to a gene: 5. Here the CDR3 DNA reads TGTGCCAGCAGAGGACAGGGGGCGGGAAATGAGCAGTTCTTC. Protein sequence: CASRGQGAGNEQFF.

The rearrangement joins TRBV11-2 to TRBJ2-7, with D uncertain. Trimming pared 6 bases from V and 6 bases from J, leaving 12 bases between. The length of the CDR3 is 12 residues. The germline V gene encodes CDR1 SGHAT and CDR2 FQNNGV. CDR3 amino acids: CASSPGGVEQYF. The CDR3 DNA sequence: TGTGCCAGCAGTCCGGGTGGAGTCGAGCAGTACTTC. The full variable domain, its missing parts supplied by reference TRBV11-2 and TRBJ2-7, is EAGVAQSPRYKIIEKRQSVAFWCNPISGHATLYWYQQILGQGPKLLIQFQNNGVVDDSQLPKDRFSAERLKGVDSTLKIQPAKLEDSAVYLCASSPGGVEQYFGPGTRLTVT.

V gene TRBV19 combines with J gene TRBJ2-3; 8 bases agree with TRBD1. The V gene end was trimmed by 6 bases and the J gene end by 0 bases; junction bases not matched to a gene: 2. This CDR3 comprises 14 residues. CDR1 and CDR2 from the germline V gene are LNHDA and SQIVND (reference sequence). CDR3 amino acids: CASRDRGSTDTQYF. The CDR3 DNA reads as TGTGCCAGTAGAGACAGGGGCAGCACAGATACGCAGTATTTT.

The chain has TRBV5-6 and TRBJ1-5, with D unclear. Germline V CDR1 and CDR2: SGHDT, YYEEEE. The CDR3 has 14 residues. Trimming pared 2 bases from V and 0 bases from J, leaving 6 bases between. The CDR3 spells CASSFYNSNQPQHF. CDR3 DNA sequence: TGTGCCAGCAGCTTTTATAATAGCAATCAGCCCCAGCATTTT.

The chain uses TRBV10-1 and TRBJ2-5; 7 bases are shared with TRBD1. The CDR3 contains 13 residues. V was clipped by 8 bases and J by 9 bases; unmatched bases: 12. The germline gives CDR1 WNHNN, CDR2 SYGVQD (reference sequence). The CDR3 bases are TGCGCCAGCGGGAAGGACGGGCAGGGGGCCCAGTACTTC. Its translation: CASGKDGQGAQYF.

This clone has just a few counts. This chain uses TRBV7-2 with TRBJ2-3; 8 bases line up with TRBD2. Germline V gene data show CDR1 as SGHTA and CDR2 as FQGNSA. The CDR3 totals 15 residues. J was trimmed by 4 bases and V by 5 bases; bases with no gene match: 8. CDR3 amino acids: CASSPNGRAADTQYF. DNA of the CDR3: TGTGCCAGCAGCCCGAACGGGAGGGCGGCAGATACGCAGTATTTT.